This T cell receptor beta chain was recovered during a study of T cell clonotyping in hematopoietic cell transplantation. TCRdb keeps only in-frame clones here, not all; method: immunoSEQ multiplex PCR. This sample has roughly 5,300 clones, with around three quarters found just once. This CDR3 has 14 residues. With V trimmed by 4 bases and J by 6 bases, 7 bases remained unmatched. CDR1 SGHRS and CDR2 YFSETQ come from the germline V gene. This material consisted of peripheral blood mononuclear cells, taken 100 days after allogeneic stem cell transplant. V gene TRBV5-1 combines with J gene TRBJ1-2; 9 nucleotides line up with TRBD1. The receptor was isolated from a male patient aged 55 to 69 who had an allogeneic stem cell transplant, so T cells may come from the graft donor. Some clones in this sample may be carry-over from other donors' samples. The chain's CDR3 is CASSPGTGSDGYTF. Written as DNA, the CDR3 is TGCGCCAGCAGCCCCGGGACAGGGTCCGATGGCTACACCTTC. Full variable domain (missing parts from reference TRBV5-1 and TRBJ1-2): KAGVTQTPRYLIKTRGQQVTLSCSPISGHRSVSWYQQTPGQGLQFLFEYFSETQRNKGNFPGRFSGRQFSNSRSEMNVSTLELGDSALYLCASSPGTGSDGYTFGSGTRLTVV.